Shown below are 24 T cell receptor beta chains from a single sample sequenced in a study of T cell responses to AZD1222 COVID-19 vaccine. The table came from immunoSEQ multiplex PCR; TCRdb's copy has only in-frame clones and leaves some out. Found here are 120,000 to 150,000 clones, roughly 89% of them singletons; the top ten hold roughly 5%. Source: peripheral blood, taken on day 0 of AZD1222 vaccination. These receptor sequences come from an adult in good health.

This clone was detected a few times. The rearrangement links TRBV4-1 to TRBJ2-7; 8 nucleotides match TRBD1. Per germline, CDR1 MGHRA and CDR2 YSYEKL. V dropped 3 bases and J dropped 1; count of bases not matched to a gene: 8. This CDR3 has 16 residues. The CDR3 nucleotides are TGCGCCAGCAGCCAGGCCGGGACAGGCGCTTCCTACGAGCAGTACTTC. It codes for CASSQAGTGASYEQYF.

In its sample, this clone was seen once. For the CDR3, the DNA is TGTGCCAGCAGCTTAATCAATGGGGGACACTATGGCTACACCTTC. Protein sequence: CASSLINGGHYGYTF. The V and J genes are TRBV7-2 and TRBJ1-2; possible D gene TRBD1, 5 bases. V lost 2 bases, J lost 3 bases, and 13 bases lay in between. Looked up from germline, CDR1 is SGHTA and CDR2 is FQGNSA. The CDR3 is 15 amino acids.

The rearrangement links TRBV4-3 to TRBJ1-3; D uncertain. The CDR3 sequence is 17 residues long. V dropped 0 bases and J dropped 4 bases, with 16 bases sitting between them. Germline V lookup: CDR1 LGHNA, CDR2 YSLEER. CDR3 sequence reads: CASSQDLSEEVGNTIYF. The CDR3 nucleotides are TGCGCCAGCAGCCAAGATCTTAGCGAAGAGGTGGGAAACACCATATATTTT.

The chain carries TRBV5-1 and TRBJ2-1; 8 nucleotides match TRBD1. V was clipped by 1 base and J by 6 bases; unmatched bases: 6. The CDR3 sequence is 15 residues long. Germline V CDR1 and CDR2: SGHRS, YFSETQ. The CDR3, as DNA: TGCGCCAGCAGCTTGACAGGGGGAAGATCCAATGAGCAGTTCTTC. Its translation is CASSLTGGRSNEQFF.

The rearrangement joins TRBV4-1 to TRBJ1-2; 9 bases map to TRBD1. There are 15 residues in the CDR3. Per germline, CDR1 MGHRA and CDR2 YSYEKL. V lost 1 base to trimming and J lost 9 bases; unmatched junction nucleotides: 9. The CDR3 sequence: CASSQVLDRGISYTF. Written as DNA, the CDR3 is TGCGCCAGCAGCCAAGTTCTAGACAGGGGGATAAGCTACACCTTC.

This chain joins TRBV4-1 and TRBJ2-7; 10 positions match TRBD2. J lost 4 bases, V lost 4 bases, and 7 bases had no gene match. CDR1 is MGHRA, CDR2 YSYEKL, per germline. This CDR3 has 15 amino acids. The CDR3 protein is CASSRGLADTYEQYF. In DNA, the CDR3 is TGCGCCAGCAGCCGAGGACTAGCGGACACTTACGAGCAGTACTTC.

The V gene is TRBV11-2, the J gene TRBJ1-1; TRBD1 matches 7 bases. V lost 1 base to trimming and J lost 3 bases; unmatched junction nucleotides: 2. CDR1 and CDR2 (germline): SGHAT, FQNNGV. The CDR3 length is 14 residues. The CDR3 spells CASSLVGTDTEAFF. CDR3 coding DNA: TGTGCCAGCAGCTTAGTTGGGACAGACACTGAAGCTTTCTTT.

The V call is TRBV7-8, the J call TRBJ2-2, with unresolved D. V was shortened by 5 bases and J by 2 bases, with 15 bases between the two germline ends. This CDR3 spans 16 amino acids. Germline values: CDR1 SGHVS, CDR2 FQNEAQ. The CDR3 reads CASSPQEADNTGELFF. For the CDR3, the DNA is TGTGCCAGCAGCCCCCAAGAGGCAGATAACACCGGGGAGCTGTTTTTT.

The chain has TRBV7-3 and TRBJ2-5, with TRBD2 identical over 7 bases. The CDR3 runs 15 residues. CDR1 SGHTA and CDR2 FQGTGA come from the germline V gene. Trimming at V came to 5 bases and at J to 5 bases, leaving 11 bases not matched to a gene. CDR3 amino acids: CASSLNPAGIETQYF. CDR3 bases: TGTGCCAGCAGCCTCAACCCAGCGGGGATTGAGACCCAGTACTTC.

This clone was observed a handful of times. The chain links TRBV3-1 (or the pseudogene TRBV3-2) to TRBJ1-2; TRBD1 matches 9 bases. The trim removed 2 bases at V and 4 bases at J, leaving 5 bases unmatched. The CDR3 loop spans 15 amino acids. Germline CDR1 LGHDT, CDR2 YNNKEL (reference sequence). The CDR3 DNA reads TGTGCCAGCAGCCAAACCGGGACAGGGCTCTATGGCTACACCTTC. Translated, it gives CASSQTGTGLYGYTF.

The chain combines TRBV12-5 with TRBJ1-5, with 9 bases lining up with TRBD1. The CDR3 sequence is 16 residues long. CDR1 is LGHNT, CDR2 FRNRAP, per germline. V gave up 6 bases and J gave up 4 bases; unmatched junction bases: 10. CDR3 region: CASGYPTGTGNQPQHF. Here the CDR3 DNA reads TGTGCTAGTGGATACCCCACCGGGACAGGGAATCAGCCCCAGCATTTT.

This clone was picked up one time. The V call is TRBV7-9, the J call TRBJ2-3; D is unclear. The CDR3 covers 13 residues. V was pared by 5 bases and J by 1 base, with 7 bases between. Germline V gene data show CDR1 as SEHNR and CDR2 as FQNEAQ (reference sequence). The CDR3 DNA follows: TGTGCCAGCAGCCAAGAGCGCACAGATACGCAGTATTTT. This sequence encodes CASSQERTDTQYF.

This chain links TRBV19 with TRBJ2-7; no firm D call. Germline values: CDR1 LNHDA, CDR2 SQIVND (reference sequence). The CDR3 is made up of 11 amino acids. V gave up 6 bases and J gave up 4 bases, with 7 bases separating them. The CDR3 reads CASSQAYEQYF. DNA for the CDR3: TGTGCCAGTAGCCAGGCTTACGAGCAGTACTTC.

This clone was seen more than once but under ten times. V usage is TRBV27 and J usage is TRBJ1-1; TRBD1 aligns across 9 bases. The CDR3 is made up of 15 amino acids. Unmatched junction bases numbered 4, after V lost 5 bases and J lost 0 bases. Looked up from germline, CDR1 is MNHEY and CDR2 is SMNVEV (reference sequence). In DNA, the CDR3 is TGTGCCAGCAGTCCCGGGACAGGGATGAACACTGAAGCTTTCTTT. This codes for CASSPGTGMNTEAFF.

V and J are TRBV5-6 and TRBJ2-7; D unclear. Trimming shortened V by 1 base and J by 0 bases, and 8 bases separated the two germline ends. The CDR3 totals 14 residues. The V gene's germline CDR1 is SGHDT and CDR2 YYEEEE. The CDR3 protein is CASSLRLASYEQYF. The CDR3 nucleotides read TGTGCCAGCAGCTTGAGGCTCGCCTCCTACGAGCAGTACTTC.

The chain uses TRBV18 and TRBJ2-1, with D perhaps matching TRBD1 (5 bases). V shed 3 bases and J shed 0 bases, with 9 bases lying between them. Germline V lookup: CDR1 KGHSH, CDR2 LQKENI. CDR3 length: 15 amino acids. The CDR3, as DNA: TGTGCCAGCTCACCGACAGAGAGCTCCTACAATGAGCAGTTCTTC. Amino acids: CASSPTESSYNEQFF.

The genes are TRBV7-8 and TRBJ2-1, with TRBD2 matching 12 bases. With 5 bases clipped from V and 7 bases from J, the junction kept 12 bases outside the gene matches. Looked up from germline, CDR1 is SGHVS and CDR2 is FQNEAQ. There are 17 residues in the CDR3. The CDR3 DNA follows: TGTGCCAGCAGCCGAGAGGGGGGACTAGCGGGTCGTAATGAGCAGTTCTTC. The encoded protein is CASSREGGLAGRNEQFF. Full variable domain (rest looked up from reference TRBV7-8 and TRBJ2-1): GAGVSQSPRYKVAKRGQDVALRCDPISGHVSLFWYQQALGQGPEFLTYFQNEAQLDKSGLPSDRFFAERPEGSVSTLKIQRTQQEDSAVYLCASSREGGLAGRNEQFFGPGTRLTVL.

The chain links TRBV3-1 (or the pseudogene TRBV3-2) to TRBJ1-2; D is unclear. This CDR3 has 16 residues. From germline, CDR1 is LGHDT and CDR2 YNNKEL (reference sequence). V lost 2 bases to trimming and J lost 4 bases, with 17 bases between them. CDR3 coding DNA: TGTGCCAGCAGCCAAAATAAGAAGAGGAGACCCTATGGCTACACCTTC. Translated: CASSQNKKRRPYGYTF.

The rearrangement uses TRBV6-6 and TRBJ1-4; no definite D call. The CDR3 is 15 residues long. Germline assignment: CDR1 MNHNY and CDR2 SVGAGI (reference sequence). Trimming removed 0 bases at V and 5 bases at J, with 10 bases between. The CDR3 DNA reads as TGTGCCAGCAGTTACTCCTCTCCGGAAAATGAAAAACTGTTTTTT. Translating gives CASSYSSPENEKLFF.

The chain combines TRBV19 with TRBJ1-3, with 7 bases identical to TRBD1. Looked up from germline, CDR1 is LNHDA and CDR2 is SQIVND (reference sequence). With V trimmed by 5 bases and J by 0 bases, 4 bases remained unmatched. The CDR3 runs 15 residues. The CDR3 region is CASSAGQNSGNTIYF. CDR3 in DNA: TGTGCCAGTAGTGCGGGACAGAACTCTGGAAACACCATATATTTT.

The rearrangement links TRBV7-6 to TRBJ2-5; the D gene is possibly TRBD2 (7 bases). Germline V gene data show CDR1 as SGHVS and CDR2 as FNYEAQ. This CDR3 contains 19 residues. With 3 bases removed from V and 5 bases from J, the gap between germline ends came to 28 bases. CDR3 DNA: TGTGCCAGCAGCTTGACGGTGCGCGGGCCCCCGCGGGGGCGGGAGACCCAGTACTTC. As protein: CASSLTVRGPPRGRETQYF.

The chain links TRBV28 to TRBJ2-3, with 9 positions matching TRBD2. The CDR3 runs to 16 residues. Germline CDR1 reads MDHEN; CDR2 reads SYDVKM. V shed 1 base, J shed 1 base, and the junction held 3 bases outside the gene matches. The CDR3 DNA is TGTGCCAGCAGTTTATCGGGCGGGGGGGGCACAGATACGCAGTATTTT. It codes for CASSLSGGGGTDTQYF.

The rearrangement links TRBV11-1 to TRBJ1-6, with D possibly matching TRBD1 (5 bases). V lost 5 bases and J lost 3, with 14 bases in between. Germline-derived CDR1 and CDR2 are SGHAT and FQDESV (reference sequence). This CDR3 comprises 16 residues. The CDR3 DNA is TGTGCCAGCAGCCGTCGGTCAGGGAACTATAATTCACCCCTCCACTTT. It translates to CASSRRSGNYNSPLHF. Full variable domain (outside the CDR3, taken from reference TRBV11-1 and TRBJ1-6): EAEVAQSPRYKITEKSQAVAFWCDPISGHATLYWYRQILGQGPELLVQFQDESVVDDSQLPKDRFSAERLKGVDSTLKIQPAELGDSAMYLCASSRRSGNYNSPLHFGNGTRLTVT.

The V call is TRBV28, the J call TRBJ2-7, with D perhaps assigned TRBD1 or TRBD2 (5 bases each). The CDR3 length is 15 residues. The V and J ends lost 5 bases and 7 bases respectively, with 21 bases between them. CDR1 and CDR2 (germline): MDHEN, SYDVKM. The CDR3 reads CASSPPRGREREQYF. DNA for the CDR3: TGTGCCAGCAGTCCGCCTCGAGGCAGGGAGAGGGAGCAGTACTTC.